Given below is one T cell receptor (beta chain) in context. One base separates it from a far larger clone, so it is likely a read error. Other DNA sequences from this sample encode an identical CDR3 as well. The data stem from a study of shared clonotypes between healthy human individuals. Each donor was a Caucasian adult residing in Nashville, Tennessee. An assay was performed, and its level was deep. PCR replicates performed on unsorted PBMC used 300 ng DNA, around 33,000 T cell genomes. Source study methods: ImmunoSEQ output held junction-only sequences without quality scores, so filtering differed. This table comes from immunoSEQ multiplex PCR, and its TCRdb copy is limited to in-frame clones, with some not included. The V and J calls and clone size were taken over from that table, and D and trimming were inferred from the DNA. The table shows around 95,000 clones, with around 43% occurring only once.

The germline gives CDR1 MNHEY, CDR2 SVGAGI. The CDR3 loop spans 14 amino acids. The sequencing sample was made of PBMCs. The clonotype comes from a middle-aged woman in good health. Some clones in this sample may be carry-over from other donors' samples. This chain joins TRBV6-5 and TRBJ1-2; weak D call: TRBD1 (5 bases). Written as DNA, the CDR3 is TGCGCCAGCAGTTCCCCAGGGCAGTGGTATGGCTACACCTTC. Amino acid sequence: CASSSPGQWYGYTF.